This T cell receptor beta chain was retrieved from a study of CD8+CD57+ T cells in acquired aplastic anemia. Turning to the study itself: The average read count for CD4+ cells in healthy donors was 10 million to 12 million.

The study profiled TCR beta VDJ and CDR3 using genomic DNA as template. TCRdb itself ran the reads through MiXCR, one entry per CDR3 protein. The sample records around 400,000 distinct CDR3 sequences, around 72% being singletons. The CDR3 extends over 15 amino acids. V lost 2 bases and J lost 8; bases outside the gene matches: 10. Germline CDR1 and CDR2: SGDLS and YYNGEE. This clonotype appeared once. Its target is not known. Findings of the study overall: CD8+ Simpson's diversity did not differ significantly between patients and controls.

The chain is built from TRBV9 and TRBJ1-2; 9 nucleotides line up with TRBD1. Sequencing used sorted CD4+, CD8+, or CD8+CD57+ T cells (not recorded which) from PBMCs. The clonotype comes from a human donor in good health, serving as a control. For the CDR3, the DNA is TGTGCCAGCAGCGTGGGACCCGGGACAGGGAGCGGCTACACCTTC. Protein: CASSVGPGTGSGYTF.